The present T cell receptor beta chain was sequenced within a study of blood T cell repertoires in COVID-19. As for the study in general: There were acute and convalescent COVID-19 samples, and they came from the United States, Italy and Spain.

Regarding this clone: Other DNA sequences in this sample translate to the same CDR3.

Germline trimming cut 4 bases from V and 3 bases from J; bases unmatched to any gene: 5. The CDR3 spans 14 residues. Germline V gene data show CDR1 as MDHEN and CDR2 as SYDVKM. Sequencing used immunoSEQ multiplex PCR; TCRdb keeps in-frame clones, though not all of them. The sample includes about 240,000 clones, approximately 90% of them seen just once. This clonotype originated in a woman in her twenties or thirties who had recovered from COVID-19. Sequenced sample: PBMCs or T cells enriched from blood (not recorded which). The chain employs TRBV28 and TRBJ1-2; the match to TRBD1 covers 7 bases. Here the CDR3 DNA reads TGTGCCAGCAGTTCAGGGGGTTTAGACTATGGCTACACCTTC. It translates to CASSSGGLDYGYTF.